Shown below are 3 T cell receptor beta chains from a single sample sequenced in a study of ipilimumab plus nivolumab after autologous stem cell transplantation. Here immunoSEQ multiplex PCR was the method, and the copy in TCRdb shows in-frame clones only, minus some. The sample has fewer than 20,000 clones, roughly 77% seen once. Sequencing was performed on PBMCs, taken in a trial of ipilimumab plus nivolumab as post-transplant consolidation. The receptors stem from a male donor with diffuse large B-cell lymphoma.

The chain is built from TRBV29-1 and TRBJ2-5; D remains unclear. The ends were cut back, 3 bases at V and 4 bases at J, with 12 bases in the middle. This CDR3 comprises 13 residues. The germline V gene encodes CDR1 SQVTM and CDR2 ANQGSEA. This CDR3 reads CSVDSIPGETQYF. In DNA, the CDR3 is TGCAGCGTTGATAGCATCCCAGGAGAGACCCAGTACTTC.

The DNA for the CDR3 is TGTGCCAGCAGTTACTCCAAGACAGGTGCCTATGGCTACACCTTC. It yields the protein CASSYSKTGAYGYTF. The chain joins TRBV6-6 to TRBJ1-2, with a tentative D call TRBD1 (6 bases). The length of the CDR3 is 15 residues. V lost 0 bases and J lost 4, with 12 bases in between. Germline CDR1 and CDR2: MNHNY and SVGAGI (reference sequence).

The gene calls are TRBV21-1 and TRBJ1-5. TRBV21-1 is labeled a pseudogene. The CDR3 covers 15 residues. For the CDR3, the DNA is TGTGCCAGCAGCACGGGGGGGTGGGGCAATCAGCCCCAGCATTTT. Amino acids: CASSTGGWGNQPQHF.